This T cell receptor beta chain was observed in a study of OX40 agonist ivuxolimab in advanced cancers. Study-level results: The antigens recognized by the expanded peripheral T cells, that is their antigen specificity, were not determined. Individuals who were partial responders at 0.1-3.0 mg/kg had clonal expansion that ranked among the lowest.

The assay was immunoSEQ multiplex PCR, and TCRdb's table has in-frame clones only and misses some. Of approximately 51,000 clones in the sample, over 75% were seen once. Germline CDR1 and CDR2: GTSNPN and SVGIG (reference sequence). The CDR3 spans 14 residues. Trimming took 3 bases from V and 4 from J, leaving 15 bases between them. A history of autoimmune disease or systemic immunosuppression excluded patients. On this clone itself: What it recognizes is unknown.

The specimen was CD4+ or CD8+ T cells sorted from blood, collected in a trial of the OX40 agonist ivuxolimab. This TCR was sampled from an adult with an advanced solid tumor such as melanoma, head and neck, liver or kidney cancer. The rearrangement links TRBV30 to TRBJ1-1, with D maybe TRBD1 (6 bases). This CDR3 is CAWRAGQIGTEAFF. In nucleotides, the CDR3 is TGTGCCTGGAGAGCTGGACAGATCGGCACTGAAGCTTTCTTT.